Presented here are 4 T cell receptor beta chains from one specimen sequenced in a study of CD8 T cells in ankylosing spondylitis. TCRdb called the 5' RACE reads again in MiXCR, with one record for every CDR3 protein. The data hold 350,000 to 400,000 distinct CDR3 sequences, with around 20% observed a single time. The specimen sequenced was blood, either unsorted or a sorted T cell fraction (not recorded which). The receptors here all came from a male donor with ankylosing spondylitis or in good health (not recorded which).

J is TRBJ1-5 and V is TRBV12-3 or TRBV12-4, with D hard to call. The V and J ends lost 7 bases and 4 bases respectively, with 11 bases between them. The CDR3 covers 13 residues. In DNA form, the CDR3 reads TGTGCCAGCATTAACGACCGTAATCAGCCCCAGCATTTT. Its translation is CASINDRNQPQHF.

The sample holds a few counts of this clonotype. The chain joins TRBV7-6 to TRBJ2-2; D gene uncertain. CDR1 and CDR2 (germline): SGHVS, FNYEAQ. The germline V and J ends were trimmed by 4 bases and 7 bases, with 7 bases remaining between them. This CDR3 has 12 amino acids. The CDR3 here is CASSYPDGELFF. The CDR3 DNA follows: TGTGCCAGCAGCTACCCGGACGGGGAGCTGTTTTTT.

The chain combines TRBV24-1 with TRBJ2-2; 7 nucleotides agree with TRBD2. This CDR3 comprises 13 residues. Losses at the gene ends were 9 bases for V and 6 bases for J; bases not matched to a gene: 6. Germline CDR1 is KGHDR and CDR2 is SFDVKD. The CDR3: CATAVGGAGELFF. DNA for the CDR3: TGTGCCACCGCGGTGGGGGGGGCCGGGGAGCTGTTTTTT.

This clonotype was seen only a few times. This chain uses TRBV4-1 with TRBJ2-7; 7 bases agree with TRBD1. This CDR3 has 15 amino acids. The germline CDR1 and CDR2 sequences are MGHRA and YSYEKL. Unmatched junction bases numbered 4, after V lost 0 bases and J lost 2 bases. CDR3: CASSQDTGVTYEQYF. The CDR3 DNA is TGCGCCAGCAGCCAAGATACAGGGGTGACCTACGAGCAGTACTTC.